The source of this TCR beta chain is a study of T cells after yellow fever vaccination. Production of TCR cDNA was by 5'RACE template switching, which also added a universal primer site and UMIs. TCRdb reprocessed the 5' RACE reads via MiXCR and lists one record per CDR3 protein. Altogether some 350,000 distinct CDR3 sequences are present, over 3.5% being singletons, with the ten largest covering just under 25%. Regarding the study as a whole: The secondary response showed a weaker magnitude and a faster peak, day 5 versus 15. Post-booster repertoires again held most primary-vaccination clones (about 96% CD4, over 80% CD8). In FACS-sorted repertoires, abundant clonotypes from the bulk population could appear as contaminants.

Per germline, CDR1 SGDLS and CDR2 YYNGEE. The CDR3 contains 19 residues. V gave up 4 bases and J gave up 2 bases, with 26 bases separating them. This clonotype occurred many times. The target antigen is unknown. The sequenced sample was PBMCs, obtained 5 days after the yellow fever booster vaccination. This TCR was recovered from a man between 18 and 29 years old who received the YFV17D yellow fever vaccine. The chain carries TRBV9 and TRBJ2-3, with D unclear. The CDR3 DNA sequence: TGTGCCAGCAGCCCCAGTCCCATACCCCTCGGTGCGCCCACAGATACGCAGTATTTT. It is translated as CASSPSPIPLGAPTDTQYF. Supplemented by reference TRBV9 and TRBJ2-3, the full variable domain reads DSGVTQTPKHLITATGQRVTLRCSPRSGDLSVYWYQQSLDQGLQFLIQYYNGEERAKGNILERFSAQQFPDLHSELNLSSLELGDSALYFCASSPSPIPLGAPTDTQYFGPGTRLTVL.